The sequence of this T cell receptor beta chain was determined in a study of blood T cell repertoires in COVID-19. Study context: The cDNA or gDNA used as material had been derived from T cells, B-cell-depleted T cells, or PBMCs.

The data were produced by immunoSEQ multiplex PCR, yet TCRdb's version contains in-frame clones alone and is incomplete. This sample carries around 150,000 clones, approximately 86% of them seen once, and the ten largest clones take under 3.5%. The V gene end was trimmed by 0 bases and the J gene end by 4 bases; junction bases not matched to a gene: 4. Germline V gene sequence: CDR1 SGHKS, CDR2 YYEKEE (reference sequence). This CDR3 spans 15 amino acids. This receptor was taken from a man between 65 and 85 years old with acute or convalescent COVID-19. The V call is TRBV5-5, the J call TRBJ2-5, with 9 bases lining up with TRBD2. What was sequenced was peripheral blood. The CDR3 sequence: CASSLALLAGETQYF. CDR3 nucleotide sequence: TGTGCCAGCAGCTTGGCCTTACTAGCGGGAGAGACCCAGTACTTC.